This entry lists 10 T cell receptor beta chains sequenced from one sample in a study of regulatory T cells in long-lasting Graves disease. HTBI primers from iRepertoire and Arm-PCR of CDR3 regions yielded the TCR beta libraries. Each CDR3 protein is one row after TCRdb ran MiXCR on the multiplex PCR reads. The repertoire has a few hundred thousand distinct CDR3 sequences, around 22% of them found once; the top ten carry 26%. Time point in this sample: persistent/refractory GD, antithyroid drugs over 5 years with positive TRAb. PBMC RNA was the source of the TCR library. The sequenced sample was peripheral blood mononuclear cells (PBMCs), obtained when the disease was refractory, from a patient treated with antithyroid drugs. These receptors were obtained from a female donor with Graves disease.

This rearrangement joins TRBV9 to TRBJ1-2, with D maybe TRBD1 (5 bases). Germline CDR1 SGDLS, CDR2 YYNGEE. Trimming took off 0 bases at V and 2 bases at J, with 14 bases between the two ends. The CDR3 runs 16 residues. CDR3 region: CASSVAQGGLNYGYTF. In DNA, the CDR3 is TGTGCCAGCAGCGTAGCGCAGGGCGGCCTAAACTATGGCTACACCTTC.

This clonotype was observed many times. The CDR3 here is CASSFVAGEVETQYF. CDR3 DNA sequence: TGTGCCAGCAGTTTTGTAGCGGGAGAGGTAGAGACCCAGTACTTC. The chain employs TRBV12-3 or TRBV12-4 and TRBJ2-5; 9 nucleotides match TRBD2. The CDR3 totals 15 residues. Losses at the gene ends were 3 bases for V and 4 bases for J; bases not matched to a gene: 6.

The V and J genes are TRBV20-1 and TRBJ2-5; TRBD2 might be the D (5 bases). The CDR3 loop spans 21 amino acids. V was shortened by 0 bases and J by 3 bases, with 32 bases between the two germline ends. CDR1 is DFQATT, CDR2 SNEGSKA, per germline (reference sequence). The CDR3, as DNA: TGCAGTGCTAGAGATGCCCGACGAACACGAGGTGGGGAGACGAGCAAAGAGACCCAGTACTTC. This translates into CSARDARRTRGGETSKETQYF.

This clonotype was counted at least ten times. The CDR3 protein is CASTGRGGLALNTGELFF. The CDR3 DNA reads as TGTGCCAGCACGGGCAGGGGGGGTCTAGCGTTGAACACCGGGGAGCTGTTTTTT. The V and J genes are TRBV28 and TRBJ2-2; D may correspond to TRBD1 or TRBD2 (7 bases each). The CDR3 loop spans 18 amino acids. From germline, CDR1 is MDHEN and CDR2 SYDVKM. V lost 7 bases, J lost 1 base, and 22 bases lay in between.

In regard to this clonotype: Just one base apart from a much larger clone, this may be a read error. DNA for the CDR3: TGTGCCAGCACCACATCGGCTGGGCGCTACGAGCAGTACTTC. This encodes CASTTSAGRYEQYF. The J gene is TRBJ2-7, the V gene TRBV12-3 or TRBV12-4; D not resolved. CDR3 length: 14 residues. The V and J ends lost 7 bases and 3 bases respectively, with 16 bases between them.

This clonotype was observed many times. Mismatch with germline at one junction end may stem from a read error. V usage is TRBV28 and J usage is TRBJ1-4, with 9 positions matching TRBD1. Germline V gene lookup returns CDR1 MDHEN and CDR2 SYDVKM. This CDR3 contains 13 residues. The chain's CDR3 is CASRGTGISELLF. The CDR3, as DNA: TGTGCCAGCAGGGGGACAGGGATCAGTGAACTGCTTTTT.

Worth noting for this clonotype: A much more abundant neighbour one base away suggests this may be a read error. The rearrangement joins TRBV15 to TRBJ2-4; unclear D gene. Trimming stripped 3 bases from V and 11 bases from J, with 17 bases between. The length of the CDR3 is 14 residues. Per germline, CDR1 LNHNV and CDR2 YYDKDF (reference sequence). CDR3 DNA: TGTGCCACCAGCAGTCCCCCCGCGCAGGACGTTCAGTACTTC. Amino acids: CATSSPPAQDVQYF.

This CDR3 reads CAWTPAGVGFTF. DNA of the CDR3: TGTGCCTGGACCCCAGCAGGCGTTGGGTTCACCTTC. The chain employs TRBV30 and TRBJ1-2; D gene uncertain. The CDR3 is 12 residues long. Germline lookup yields CDR1 GTSNPN and CDR2 SVGIG (reference sequence). The V end lost 4 bases, the J end lost 13 bases, and 19 bases lay between the germline ends.

This clonotype was picked up a small number of times. This chain uses TRBV30 with TRBJ1-2; 8 nucleotides match TRBD1. This CDR3 has 13 residues. V lost 3 bases to trimming and J lost 7 bases; unmatched junction nucleotides: 7. Germline CDR1 and CDR2: GTSNPN and SVGIG (reference sequence). CDR3 DNA: TGTGCCTGGAGCGCAACAGGGGGATTTGGCTACACCTTC. It encodes CAWSATGGFGYTF. Variable domain in full (rest from reference TRBV30 and TRBJ1-2): SQTIHQWPATLVQPVGSPLSLECTVEGTSNPNLYWYRQAAGRGLQLLFYSVGIGQISSEVPQNLSASRPQDRQFILSSKKLLLSDSGFYLCAWSATGGFGYTFGSGTRLTVV.

This clonotype was counted a few times. The chain is built from TRBV11-2 and TRBJ1-1; the D gene is possibly TRBD1 (5 bases). From germline, CDR1 is SGHAT and CDR2 FQNNGV. V was trimmed by 3 bases and J by 0 bases, leaving 14 bases between them. The CDR3 runs 16 residues. As DNA, the CDR3 is TGTGCCAGCAGCTTCTTCCAGGGTGACATGAACACTGAAGCTTTCTTT. It yields the protein CASSFFQGDMNTEAFF. Combining the CDR3 with reference TRBV11-2 and TRBJ1-1 gives the whole variable domain EAGVAQSPRYKIIEKRQSVAFWCNPISGHATLYWYQQILGQGPKLLIQFQNNGVVDDSQLPKDRFSAERLKGVDSTLKIQPAKLEDSAVYLCASSFFQGDMNTEAFFGQGTRLTVV.